This T cell receptor beta chain comes out of a study of Ad26.COV2.S vaccination and SARS-CoV-2 variants. Overall study: Vaccine-arm donor from the placebo-controlled COV1001 Ad26.COV2.S trial. Donor got 5x10^10 or 1x10^11 viral particles of Ad26.COV2.S.

Broader study findings: Placebo and vaccine recipients had non-spike TCR breadth that was similar.

Treatment indicated: around 19 received Ad26.COV2.S at low or high dose, single or two shots; 5 received placebo; per-sample allocation not given. After the first vaccine or placebo injection, samples were drawn on day 63. The sample came from a Boston adult aged 18-55 years. Here immunoSEQ multiplex PCR was the method, and the copy in TCRdb shows in-frame clones only, minus some. Among 350,000 to 550,000 clones, 89% were seen once, and the ten largest hold approximately 2.5%. CDR3 length: 14 amino acids. V was clipped by 6 bases and J by 2 bases; unmatched bases: 5. CDR1 LNHDA and CDR2 SQIVND come from the germline V gene (reference sequence). Notes on this clone: Its specificity is not known.

The source of this sequence is a person between 18 and 59 years old who received the Ad26.COV2.S COVID-19 vaccine or a placebo. This chain connects TRBV19 to TRBJ2-7; 9 bases are a match to TRBD1. The starting material was peripheral blood, obtained in a trial of Ad26.COV2.S vaccine versus placebo. The DNA of the CDR3 is TGTGCCAGTAGGACCGGGACAGGGACCTACGAGCAGTACTTC. This translates into CASRTGTGTYEQYF.